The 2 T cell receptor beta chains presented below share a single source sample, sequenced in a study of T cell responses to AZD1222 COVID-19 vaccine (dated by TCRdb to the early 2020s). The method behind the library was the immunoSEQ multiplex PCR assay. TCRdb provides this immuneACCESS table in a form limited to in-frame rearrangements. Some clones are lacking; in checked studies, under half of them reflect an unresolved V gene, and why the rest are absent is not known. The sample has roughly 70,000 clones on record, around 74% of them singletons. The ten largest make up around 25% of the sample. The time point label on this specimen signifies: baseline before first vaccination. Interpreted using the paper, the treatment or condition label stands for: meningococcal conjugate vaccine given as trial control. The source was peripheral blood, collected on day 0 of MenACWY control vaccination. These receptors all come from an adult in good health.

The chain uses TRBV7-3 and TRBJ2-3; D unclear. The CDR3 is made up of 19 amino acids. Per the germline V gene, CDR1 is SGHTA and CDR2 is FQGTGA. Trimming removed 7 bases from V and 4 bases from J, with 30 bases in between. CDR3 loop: CASTHLGCRPSGNSDTQYF. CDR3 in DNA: TGTGCCAGCACTCACCTGGGATGCAGACCTTCAGGAAACTCAGATACGCAGTATTTT.

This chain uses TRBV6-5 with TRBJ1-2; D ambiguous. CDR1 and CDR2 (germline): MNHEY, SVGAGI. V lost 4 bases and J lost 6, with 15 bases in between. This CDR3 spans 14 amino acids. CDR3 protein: CASSSVAEENGYTF. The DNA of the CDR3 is TGTGCCAGCAGTTCAGTCGCAGAAGAGAATGGCTACACCTTC.